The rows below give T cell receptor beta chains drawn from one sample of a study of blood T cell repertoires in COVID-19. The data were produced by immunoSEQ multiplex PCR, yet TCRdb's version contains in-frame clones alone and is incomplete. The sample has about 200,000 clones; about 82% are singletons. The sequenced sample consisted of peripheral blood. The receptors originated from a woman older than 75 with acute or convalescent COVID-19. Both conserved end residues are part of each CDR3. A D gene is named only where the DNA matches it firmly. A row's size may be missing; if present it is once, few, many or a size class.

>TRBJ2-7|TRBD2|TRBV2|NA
TGTGCCAGCAGTGAAGCGGCTAGCGGGAGTCTCGAGCAGTACTTC
CASSEAASGSLEQYF
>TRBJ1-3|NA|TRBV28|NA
TGTGCCAGCAGTCGACACTCTGGAAACACCATATATTTT
CASSRHSGNTIYF
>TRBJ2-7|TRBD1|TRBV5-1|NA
TGCGCCAGCAGCTTGCTGACAGGGCAGGTCGAGCAGTACTTC
CASSLLTGQVEQYF
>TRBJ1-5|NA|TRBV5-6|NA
TGTGCCAGCAGCTCAGGGGTTAGCAATCAGCCCCAGCATTTT
CASSSGVSNQPQHF
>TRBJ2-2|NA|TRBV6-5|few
TGTGCCAGTAAACCGGGGATCAACACCGGGGAGCTGTTTTTT
CASKPGINTGELFF
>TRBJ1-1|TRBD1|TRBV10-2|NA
TGCGCCAGCAAAGATCTAGTTAACAGGGACAGGGGACTGAACACTGAAGCTTTCTTT
CASKDLVNRDRGLNTEAFF
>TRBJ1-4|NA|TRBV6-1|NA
TGTGCCAGCAGTGAACAGGGGTCAGGGGAAAAACTGTTTTTT
CASSEQGSGEKLFF
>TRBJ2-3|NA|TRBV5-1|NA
TGCGCCAGCAGCTTGGCAGGGGCGGTGACAGATACGCAGTATTTT
CASSLAGAVTDTQYF
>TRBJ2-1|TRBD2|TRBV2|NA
TGTGCCAGCAGTGAAGCTTCGGGACTAGCGGGGGAGGAGCAGTTCTTC
CASSEASGLAGEEQFF
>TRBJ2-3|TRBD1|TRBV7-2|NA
TGTGCCAGCAGCTTAGACTGGTCGGGACAGGGGTCAGATACGCAGTATTTT
CASSLDWSGQGSDTQYF
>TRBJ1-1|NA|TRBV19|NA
TGTGCCAGTAGTCCCTACACGGAGTTGAACACTGAAGCTTTCTTT
CASSPYTELNTEAFF
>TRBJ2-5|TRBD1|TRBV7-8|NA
TGTGCCAGCAGCTTGGGGACAGGGAGCGGGTGGGAGACCCAGTACTTC
CASSLGTGSGWETQYF
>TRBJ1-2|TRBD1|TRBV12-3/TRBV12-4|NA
TGTGCCAGCAGTCAGGACAGGGGTTATGGCTACACCTTC
CASSQDRGYGYTF
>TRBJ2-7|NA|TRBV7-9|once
TGTGCCAGCAGCATTACGGGTTACGAGCAGTACTTC
CASSITGYEQYF
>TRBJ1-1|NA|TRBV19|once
TGTGCCAGTAGTAGGGGGGACGGTCGGGCTGAAGCTTTCTTT
CASSRGDGRAEAFF
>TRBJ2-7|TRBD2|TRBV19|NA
TGTGCCAGTAGATGGGCAGCGGGAGGCTACGAGCAGTACTTC
CASRWAAGGYEQYF
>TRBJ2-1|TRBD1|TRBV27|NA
TGTGCCAGCAGAATAAACCGAGGACAGGGAATCTACAATGAGCAGTTCTTC
CASRINRGQGIYNEQFF
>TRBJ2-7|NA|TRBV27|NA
TGTGCCAGCAGTTTCCCCGGGACAATCTACGAGCAGTACTTC
CASSFPGTIYEQYF
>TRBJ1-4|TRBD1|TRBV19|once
TGTGCCAGTAGCATACTACAGGGGAGAGGAGAAAAACTGTTTTTT
CASSILQGRGEKLFF
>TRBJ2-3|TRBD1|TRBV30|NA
TGTGCCTGGAAAGGGGACAGGGGCCTTAGCACAGATACGCAGTATTTT
CAWKGDRGLSTDTQYF
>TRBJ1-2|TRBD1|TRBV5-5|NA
TGTGCCAGCAGCGCAAATCCTGGGGACAGGGCCTCGGGAGGCTACACCTTC
CASSANPGDRASGGYTF
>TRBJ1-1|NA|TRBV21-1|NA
TGTGCCAGCACCTGGCCGGGACAGGGGAGGGGGAACACTGAAGCTTTCTTT
CASTWPGQGRGNTEAFF